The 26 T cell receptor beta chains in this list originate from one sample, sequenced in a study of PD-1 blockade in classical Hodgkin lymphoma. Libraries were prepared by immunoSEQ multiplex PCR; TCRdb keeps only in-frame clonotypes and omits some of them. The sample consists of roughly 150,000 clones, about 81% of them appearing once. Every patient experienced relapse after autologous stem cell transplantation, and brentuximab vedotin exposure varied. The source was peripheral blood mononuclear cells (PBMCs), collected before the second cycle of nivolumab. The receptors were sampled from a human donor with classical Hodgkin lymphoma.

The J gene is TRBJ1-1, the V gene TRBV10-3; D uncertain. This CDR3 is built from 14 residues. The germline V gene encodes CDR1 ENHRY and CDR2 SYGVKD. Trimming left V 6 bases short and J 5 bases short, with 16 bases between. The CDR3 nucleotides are TGTGCCATCAGACCTGGTACGGGGAAGACTGAAGCTTTCTTT. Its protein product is CAIRPGTGKTEAFF.

CDR3 sequence: CASSMGRQGLGYGYTF. The DNA of the CDR3 is TGTGCCAGTAGTATGGGCAGACAGGGCCTTGGCTATGGCTACACCTTC. The chain is built from TRBV19 and TRBJ1-2, with 7 bases that match TRBD1. V lost 3 bases to trimming and J lost 4 bases; unmatched junction nucleotides: 11. The CDR3 loop spans 16 amino acids. CDR1 is LNHDA, CDR2 SQIVND, per germline (reference sequence).

CDR3 residues: CASSPFRGNQPQHF. CDR3 DNA sequence: TGTGCCAGCAGTCCCTTCAGGGGAAATCAGCCCCAGCATTTT. V is TRBV28 and J is TRBJ1-5, with a possible D match to TRBD1 (6 bases). The CDR3 has 14 residues. Trimming removed 5 bases from V and 4 bases from J, with 12 bases in between. Looked up from germline, CDR1 is MDHEN and CDR2 is SYDVKM.

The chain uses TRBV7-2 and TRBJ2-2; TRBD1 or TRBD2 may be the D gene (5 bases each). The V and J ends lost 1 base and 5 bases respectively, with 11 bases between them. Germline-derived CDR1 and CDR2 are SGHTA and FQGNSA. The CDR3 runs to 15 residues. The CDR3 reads CASSLVMGETGELFF. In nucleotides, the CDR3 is TGTGCCAGCAGCTTAGTAATGGGGGAGACCGGGGAGCTGTTTTTT.

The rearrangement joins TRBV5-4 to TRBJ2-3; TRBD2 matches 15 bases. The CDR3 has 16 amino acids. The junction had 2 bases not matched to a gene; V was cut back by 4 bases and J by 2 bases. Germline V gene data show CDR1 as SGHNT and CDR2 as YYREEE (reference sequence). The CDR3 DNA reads TGTGCCAGCAGCCGGACTAGCGGGGGGGACACAGATACGCAGTATTTT. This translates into CASSRTSGGDTDTQYF.

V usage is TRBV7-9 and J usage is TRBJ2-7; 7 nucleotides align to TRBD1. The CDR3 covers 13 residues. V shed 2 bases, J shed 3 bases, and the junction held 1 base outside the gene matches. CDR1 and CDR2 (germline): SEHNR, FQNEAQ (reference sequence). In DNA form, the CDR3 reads TGTGCCAGCAGCTTAACAGGGGTCTACGAGCAGTACTTC. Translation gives CASSLTGVYEQYF.

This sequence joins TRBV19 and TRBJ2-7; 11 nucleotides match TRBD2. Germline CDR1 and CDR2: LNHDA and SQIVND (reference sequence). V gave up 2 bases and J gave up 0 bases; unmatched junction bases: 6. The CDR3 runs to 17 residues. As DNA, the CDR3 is TGTGCCAGTAGTATAACTAGCGGGAGCCTCCTCTCCTACGAGCAGTACTTC. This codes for CASSITSGSLLSYEQYF. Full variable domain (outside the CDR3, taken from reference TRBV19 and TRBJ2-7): DGGITQSPKYLFRKEGQNVTLSCEQNLNHDAMYWYRQDPGQGLRLIYYSQIVNDFQKGDIAEGYSVSREKKESFPLTVTSAQKNPTAFYLCASSITSGSLLSYEQYFGPGTRLTVT.

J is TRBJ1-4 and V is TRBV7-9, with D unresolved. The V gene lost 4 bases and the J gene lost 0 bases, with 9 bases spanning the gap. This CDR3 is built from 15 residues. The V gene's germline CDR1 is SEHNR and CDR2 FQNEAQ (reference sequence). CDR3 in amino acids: CASSSRGATNEKLFF. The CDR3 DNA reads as TGTGCCAGCAGCTCACGCGGTGCAACTAATGAAAAACTGTTTTTT. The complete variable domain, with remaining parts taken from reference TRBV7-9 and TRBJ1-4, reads DTGVSQNPRHKITKRGQNVTFRCDPISEHNRLYWYRQTLGQGPEFLTYFQNEAQLEKSRLLSDRFSAERPKGSFSTLEIQRTEQGDSAMYLCASSSRGATNEKLFFGSGTQLSVL.

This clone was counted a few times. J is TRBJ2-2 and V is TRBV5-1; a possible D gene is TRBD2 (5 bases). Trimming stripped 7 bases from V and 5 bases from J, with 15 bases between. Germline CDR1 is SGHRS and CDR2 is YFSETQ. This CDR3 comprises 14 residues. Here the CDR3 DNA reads TGCGCCAGCCAGTTCCGAGGCGGGACCGGGGAGCTGTTTTTT. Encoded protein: CASQFRGGTGELFF.

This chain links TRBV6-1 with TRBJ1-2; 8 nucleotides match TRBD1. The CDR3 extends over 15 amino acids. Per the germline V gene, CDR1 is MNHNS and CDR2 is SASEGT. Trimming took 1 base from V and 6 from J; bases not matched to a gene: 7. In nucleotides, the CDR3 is TGTGCCAGCAGTGAAGGCAGGGGGCGTAAGGATGGCTACACCTTC. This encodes CASSEGRGRKDGYTF.

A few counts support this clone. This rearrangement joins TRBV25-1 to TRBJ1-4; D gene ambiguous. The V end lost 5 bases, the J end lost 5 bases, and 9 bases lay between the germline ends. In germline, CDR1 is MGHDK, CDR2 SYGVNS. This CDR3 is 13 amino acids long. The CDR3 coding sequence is TGTGCCAGCAGTTTCCCGGCGAATGAAAAACTGTTTTTT. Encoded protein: CASSFPANEKLFF.

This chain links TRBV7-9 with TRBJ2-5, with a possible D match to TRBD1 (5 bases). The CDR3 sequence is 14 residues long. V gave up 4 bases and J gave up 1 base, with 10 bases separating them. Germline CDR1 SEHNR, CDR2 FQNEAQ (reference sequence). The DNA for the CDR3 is TGTGCCAGCAGCTCCGGACACCTCCAAGAGACCCAGTACTTC. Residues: CASSSGHLQETQYF.

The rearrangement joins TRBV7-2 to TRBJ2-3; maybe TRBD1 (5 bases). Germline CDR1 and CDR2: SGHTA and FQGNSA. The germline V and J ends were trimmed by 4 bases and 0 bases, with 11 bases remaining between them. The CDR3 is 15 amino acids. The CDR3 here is CASSSIPGSTDTQYF. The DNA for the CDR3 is TGTGCCAGCAGCTCGATCCCAGGGAGCACAGATACGCAGTATTTT.

In DNA form, the CDR3 reads TGTGCCAGTAGTATGAGGGGACTTTCGATCTACGAGCAGTACTTC. Its translation: CASSMRGLSIYEQYF. The chain links TRBV19 to TRBJ2-7, with D possibly matching TRBD2 (6 bases). The germline V gene encodes CDR1 LNHDA and CDR2 SQIVND (reference sequence). With 3 bases removed from V and 3 bases from J, the gap between germline ends came to 15 bases. This CDR3 is 15 amino acids long. The variable domain in full, with the rest retrieved from reference TRBV19 and TRBJ2-7, is DGGITQSPKYLFRKEGQNVTLSCEQNLNHDAMYWYRQDPGQGLRLIYYSQIVNDFQKGDIAEGYSVSREKKESFPLTVTSAQKNPTAFYLCASSMRGLSIYEQYFGPGTRLTVT.

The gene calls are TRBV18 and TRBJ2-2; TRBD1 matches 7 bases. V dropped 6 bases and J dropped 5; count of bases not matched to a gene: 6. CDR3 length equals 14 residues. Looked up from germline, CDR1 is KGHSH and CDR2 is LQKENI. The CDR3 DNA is TGTGCCAGCTCCCCCGGGACAGAAACCGGGGAGCTGTTTTTT. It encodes CASSPGTETGELFF.

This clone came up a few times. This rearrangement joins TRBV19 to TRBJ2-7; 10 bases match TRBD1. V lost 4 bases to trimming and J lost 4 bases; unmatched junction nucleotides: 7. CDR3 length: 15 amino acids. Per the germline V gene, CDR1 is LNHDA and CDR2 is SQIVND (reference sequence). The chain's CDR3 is CASSNRDRGEYEQYF. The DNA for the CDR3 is TGTGCCAGTAGTAACCGGGACAGGGGAGAATACGAGCAGTACTTC.

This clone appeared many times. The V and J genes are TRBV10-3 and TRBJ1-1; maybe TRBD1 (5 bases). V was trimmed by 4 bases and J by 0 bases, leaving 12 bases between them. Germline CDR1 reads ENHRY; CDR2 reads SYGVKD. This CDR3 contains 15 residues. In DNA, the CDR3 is TGTGCCATCAGTGCGCCGAAAGGGGTGAACACTGAAGCTTTCTTT. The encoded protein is CAISAPKGVNTEAFF.

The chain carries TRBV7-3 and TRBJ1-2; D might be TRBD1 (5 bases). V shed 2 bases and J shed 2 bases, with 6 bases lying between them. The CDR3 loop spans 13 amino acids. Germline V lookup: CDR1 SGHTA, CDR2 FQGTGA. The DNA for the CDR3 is TGTGCCAGCAGCTTACGACAGAACTATGGCTACACCTTC. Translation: CASSLRQNYGYTF.

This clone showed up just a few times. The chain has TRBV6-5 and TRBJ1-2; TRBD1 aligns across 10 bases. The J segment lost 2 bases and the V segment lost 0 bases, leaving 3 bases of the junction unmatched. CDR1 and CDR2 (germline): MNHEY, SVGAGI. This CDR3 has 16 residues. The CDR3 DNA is TGTGCCAGCAGTTACTCTAGGACAGGGGGGAACTATGGCTACACCTTC. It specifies CASSYSRTGGNYGYTF.

CDR3 in DNA: TGTGCCAGCAGCCGGGACTCCTCCTACGAGCAGTACTTC. Its translation: CASSRDSSYEQYF. The V gene is TRBV7-9, the J gene TRBJ2-7; tentative D call: TRBD2 (6 bases). Germline V gives CDR1 SEHNR, CDR2 FQNEAQ (reference sequence). With 5 bases removed from V and 0 bases from J, the gap between germline ends came to 8 bases. CDR3 size: 13 residues.

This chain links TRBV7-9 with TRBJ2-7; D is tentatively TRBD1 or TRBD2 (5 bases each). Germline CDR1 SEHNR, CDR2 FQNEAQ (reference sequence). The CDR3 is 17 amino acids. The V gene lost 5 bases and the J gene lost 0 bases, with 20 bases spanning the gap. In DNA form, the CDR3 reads TGTGCCAGCAGCCAACCAGTCATGGGGGTGATCTCCTACGAGCAGTACTTC. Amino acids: CASSQPVMGVISYEQYF.

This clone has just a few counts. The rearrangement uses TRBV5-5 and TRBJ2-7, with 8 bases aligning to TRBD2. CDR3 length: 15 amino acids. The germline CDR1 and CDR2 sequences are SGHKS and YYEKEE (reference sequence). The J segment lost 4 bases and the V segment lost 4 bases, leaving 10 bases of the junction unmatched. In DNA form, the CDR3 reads TGTGCCAGCAGCGCGGGTGGCGGGAGGAGTTACGAGCAGTACTTC. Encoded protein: CASSAGGGRSYEQYF.

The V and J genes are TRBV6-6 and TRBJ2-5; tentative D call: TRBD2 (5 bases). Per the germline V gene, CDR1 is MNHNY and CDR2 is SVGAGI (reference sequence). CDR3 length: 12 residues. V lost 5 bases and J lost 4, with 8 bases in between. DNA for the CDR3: TGTGCCAGCAGTCGGGGTCCAGAGACCCAGTACTTC. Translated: CASSRGPETQYF.

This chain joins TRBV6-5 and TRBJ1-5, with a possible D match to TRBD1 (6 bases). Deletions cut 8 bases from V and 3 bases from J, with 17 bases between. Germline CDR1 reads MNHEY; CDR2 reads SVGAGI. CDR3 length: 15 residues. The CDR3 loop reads CASGLRDTFNQPQHF. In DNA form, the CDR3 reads TGTGCCAGCGGACTCCGGGACACCTTCAATCAGCCCCAGCATTTT.

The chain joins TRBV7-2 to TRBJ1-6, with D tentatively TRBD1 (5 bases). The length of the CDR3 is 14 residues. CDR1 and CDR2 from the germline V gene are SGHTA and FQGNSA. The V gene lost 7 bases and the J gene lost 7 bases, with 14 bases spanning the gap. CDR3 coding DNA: TGTGCCAGCACCTCCGGGACGGGGAATTCACCCCTCCACTTT. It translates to CASTSGTGNSPLHF.

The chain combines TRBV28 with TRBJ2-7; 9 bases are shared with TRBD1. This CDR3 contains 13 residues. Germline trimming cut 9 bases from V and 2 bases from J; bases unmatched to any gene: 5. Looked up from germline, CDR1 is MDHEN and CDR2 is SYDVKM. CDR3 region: CASQRQGAYEQYF. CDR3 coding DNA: TGTGCCAGTCAGAGACAGGGGGCCTACGAGCAGTACTTC.